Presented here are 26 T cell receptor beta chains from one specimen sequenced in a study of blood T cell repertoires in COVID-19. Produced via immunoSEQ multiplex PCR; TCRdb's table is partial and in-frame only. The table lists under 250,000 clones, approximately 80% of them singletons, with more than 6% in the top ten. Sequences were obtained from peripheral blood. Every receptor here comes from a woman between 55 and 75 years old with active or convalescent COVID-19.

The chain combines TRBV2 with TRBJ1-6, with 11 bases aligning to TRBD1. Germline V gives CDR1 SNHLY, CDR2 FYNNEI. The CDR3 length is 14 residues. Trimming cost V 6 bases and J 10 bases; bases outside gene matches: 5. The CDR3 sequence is CASRRDRGNSPLHF. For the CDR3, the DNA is TGTGCCAGCAGAAGGGACAGGGGGAACTCACCCCTCCACTTT.

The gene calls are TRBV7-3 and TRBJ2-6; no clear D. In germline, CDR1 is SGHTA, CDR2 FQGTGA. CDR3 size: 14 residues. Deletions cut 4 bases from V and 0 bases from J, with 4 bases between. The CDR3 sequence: CASSSSSGANVLTF. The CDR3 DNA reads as TGTGCCAGCAGCTCCTCCTCTGGGGCCAACGTCCTGACTTTC.

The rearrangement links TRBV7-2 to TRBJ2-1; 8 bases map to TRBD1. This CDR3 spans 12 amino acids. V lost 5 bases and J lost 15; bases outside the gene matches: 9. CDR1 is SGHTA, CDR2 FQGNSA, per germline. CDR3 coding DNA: TGTGCCAGCAGCCATCGGACAGGGTGGGGGTTCTTC. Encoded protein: CASSHRTGWGFF. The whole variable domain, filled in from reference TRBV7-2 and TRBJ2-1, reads GAGVSQSPSNKVTEKGKDVELRCDPISGHTALYWYRQSLGQGLEFLIYFQGNSAPDKSGLPSDRFSAERTGGSVSTLTIQRTQQEDSAVYLCASSHRTGWGFFGPGTRLTVL.

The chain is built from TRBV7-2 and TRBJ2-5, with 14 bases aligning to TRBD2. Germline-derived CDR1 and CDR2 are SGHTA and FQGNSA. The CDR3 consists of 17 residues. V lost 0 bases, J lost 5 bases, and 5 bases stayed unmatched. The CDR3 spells CASSLATSGGGRETQYF. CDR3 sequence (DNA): TGTGCCAGCAGCTTAGCGACTAGCGGGGGGGGAAGGGAGACCCAGTACTTC.

This CDR3 reads CASSDSSGGRNTQYF. In DNA, the CDR3 is TGTGCCAGCAGTGACTCTAGCGGGGGTAGAAATACGCAGTATTTT. The V and J genes are TRBV2 and TRBJ2-3; TRBD2 matches 10 bases. CDR3 size: 15 residues. Trimming at V came to 3 bases and at J to 7 bases, leaving 7 bases not matched to a gene. Germline CDR1 reads SNHLY; CDR2 reads FYNNEI.

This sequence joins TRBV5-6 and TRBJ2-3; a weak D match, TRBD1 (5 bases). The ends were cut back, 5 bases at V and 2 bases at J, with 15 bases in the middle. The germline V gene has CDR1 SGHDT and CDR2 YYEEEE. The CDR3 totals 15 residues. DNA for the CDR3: TGTGCCAGCAGGGTAAGGGGCCGCGCCACAGATACGCAGTATTTT. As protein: CASRVRGRATDTQYF.

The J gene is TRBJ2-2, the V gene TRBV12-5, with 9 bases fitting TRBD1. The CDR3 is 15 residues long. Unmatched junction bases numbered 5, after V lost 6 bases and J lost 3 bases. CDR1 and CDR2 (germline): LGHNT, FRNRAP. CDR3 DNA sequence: TGTGCTAGTGGAACCACAGGGGGCGACACCGGGGAGCTGTTTTTT. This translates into CASGTTGGDTGELFF. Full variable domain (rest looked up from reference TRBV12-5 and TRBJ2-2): DARVTQTPRHKVTEMGQEVTMRCQPILGHNTVFWYRQTMMQGLELLAYFRNRAPLDDSGMPKDRFSAEMPDATLATLKIQPSEPRDSAVYFCASGTTGGDTGELFFGEGSRLTVL.

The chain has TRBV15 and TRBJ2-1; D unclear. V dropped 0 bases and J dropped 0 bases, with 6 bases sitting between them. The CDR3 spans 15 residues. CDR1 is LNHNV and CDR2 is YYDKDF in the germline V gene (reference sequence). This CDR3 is CATSRDQASYNEQFF. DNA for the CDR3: TGTGCCACCAGCAGAGATCAGGCCTCCTACAATGAGCAGTTCTTC.

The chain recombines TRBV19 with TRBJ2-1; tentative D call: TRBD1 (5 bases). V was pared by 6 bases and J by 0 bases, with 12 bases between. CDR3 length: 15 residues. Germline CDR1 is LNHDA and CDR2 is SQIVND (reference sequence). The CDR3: CASSKGAVSYNEQFF. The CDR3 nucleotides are TGTGCCAGTAGCAAAGGGGCCGTCTCCTACAATGAGCAGTTCTTC.

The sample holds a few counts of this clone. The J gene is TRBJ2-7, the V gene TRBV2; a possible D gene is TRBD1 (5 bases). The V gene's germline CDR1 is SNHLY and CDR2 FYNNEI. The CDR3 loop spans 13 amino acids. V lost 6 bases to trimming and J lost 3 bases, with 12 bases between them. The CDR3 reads CASRHDRDYEQYF. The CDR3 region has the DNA TGTGCCAGCAGACATGACAGAGACTACGAGCAGTACTTC.

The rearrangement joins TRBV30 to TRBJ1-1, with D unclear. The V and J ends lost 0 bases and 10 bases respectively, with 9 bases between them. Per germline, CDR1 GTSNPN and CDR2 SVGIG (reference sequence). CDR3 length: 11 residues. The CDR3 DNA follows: TGTGCCTGGAGTGTTAGTTTGAGAGCTTTCTTT. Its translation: CAWSVSLRAFF.

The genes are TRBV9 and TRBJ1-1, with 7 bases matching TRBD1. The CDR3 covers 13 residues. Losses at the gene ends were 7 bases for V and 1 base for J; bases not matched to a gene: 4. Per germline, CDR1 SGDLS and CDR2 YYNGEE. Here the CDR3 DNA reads TGTGCCAGCGGGGACAGACCGAACACTGAAGCTTTCTTT. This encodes CASGDRPNTEAFF.

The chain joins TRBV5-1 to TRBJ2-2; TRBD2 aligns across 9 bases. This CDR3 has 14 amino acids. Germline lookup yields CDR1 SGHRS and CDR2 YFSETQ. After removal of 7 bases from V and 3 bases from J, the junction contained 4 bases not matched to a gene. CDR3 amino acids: CASGERGDTGELFF. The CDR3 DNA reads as TGCGCCAGCGGTGAGCGGGGGGACACCGGGGAGCTGTTTTTT.

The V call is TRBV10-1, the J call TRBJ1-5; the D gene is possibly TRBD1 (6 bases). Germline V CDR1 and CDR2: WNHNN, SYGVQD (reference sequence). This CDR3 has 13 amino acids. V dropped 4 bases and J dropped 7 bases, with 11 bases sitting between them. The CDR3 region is CASSGGGGQPQHF. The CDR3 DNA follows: TGCGCCAGCAGTGGGGGGGGCGGGCAGCCCCAGCATTTT.

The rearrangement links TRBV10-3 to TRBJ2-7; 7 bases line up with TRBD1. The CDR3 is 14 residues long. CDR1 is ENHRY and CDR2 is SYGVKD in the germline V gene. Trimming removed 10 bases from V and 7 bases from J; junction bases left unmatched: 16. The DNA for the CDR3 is TGTGCCACCAGGACAGGAATGATCTCTATAGAGCAGTACGTC. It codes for CATRTGMISIEQYV.

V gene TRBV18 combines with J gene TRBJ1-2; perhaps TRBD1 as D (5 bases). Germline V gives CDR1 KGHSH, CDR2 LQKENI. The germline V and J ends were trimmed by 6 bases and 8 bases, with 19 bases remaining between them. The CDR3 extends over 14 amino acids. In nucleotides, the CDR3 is TGTGCCAGCTCCCTCGGACGGGGGGAAGGCGGCTACACCTTC. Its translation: CASSLGRGEGGYTF.

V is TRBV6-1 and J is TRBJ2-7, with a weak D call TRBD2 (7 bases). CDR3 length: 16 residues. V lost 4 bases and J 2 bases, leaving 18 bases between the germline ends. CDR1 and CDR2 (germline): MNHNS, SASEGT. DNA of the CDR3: TGTGCCAGCAGTGCAGCCCGGGGGGCAGCGGCCTACGAGCAGTACGTC. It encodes CASSAARGAAAYEQYV.

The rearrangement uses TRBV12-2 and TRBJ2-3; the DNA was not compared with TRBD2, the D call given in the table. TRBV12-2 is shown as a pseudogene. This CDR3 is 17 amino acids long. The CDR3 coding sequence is TGTGCAAGTCGCTTAGGGGTCGGGGAACCTAGCACAGATACGCAGTATTTT. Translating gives CASRLGVGEPSTDTQYF.

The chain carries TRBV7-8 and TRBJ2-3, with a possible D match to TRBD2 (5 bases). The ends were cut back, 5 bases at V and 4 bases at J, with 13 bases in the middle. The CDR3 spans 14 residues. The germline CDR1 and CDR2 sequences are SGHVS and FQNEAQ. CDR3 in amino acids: CASSIDPGADTQYF. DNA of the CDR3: TGTGCCAGCAGCATAGACCCCGGGGCAGATACGCAGTATTTT.

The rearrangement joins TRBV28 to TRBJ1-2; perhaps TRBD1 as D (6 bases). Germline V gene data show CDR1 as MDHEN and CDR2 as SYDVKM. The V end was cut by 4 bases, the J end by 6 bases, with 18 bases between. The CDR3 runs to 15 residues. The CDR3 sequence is CASSSRPGGAHGYTF. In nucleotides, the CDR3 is TGTGCCAGCAGTTCACGGCCCGGGGGGGCGCATGGCTACACCTTC.

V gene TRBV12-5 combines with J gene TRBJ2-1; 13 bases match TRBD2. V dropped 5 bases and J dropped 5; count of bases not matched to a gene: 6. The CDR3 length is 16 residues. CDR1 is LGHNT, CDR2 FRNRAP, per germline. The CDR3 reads CASGPGLAGDNNEQFF. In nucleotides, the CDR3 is TGTGCTAGTGGTCCTGGACTAGCGGGGGACAACAATGAGCAGTTCTTC.

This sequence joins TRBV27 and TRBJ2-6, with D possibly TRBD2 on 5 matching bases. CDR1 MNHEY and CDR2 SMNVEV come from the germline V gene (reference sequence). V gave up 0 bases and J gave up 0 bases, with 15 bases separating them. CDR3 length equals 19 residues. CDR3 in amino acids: CASSLSRAPSYSGANVLTF. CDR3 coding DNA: TGTGCCAGCAGTTTATCGCGGGCGCCCAGCTACTCTGGGGCCAACGTCCTGACTTTC.

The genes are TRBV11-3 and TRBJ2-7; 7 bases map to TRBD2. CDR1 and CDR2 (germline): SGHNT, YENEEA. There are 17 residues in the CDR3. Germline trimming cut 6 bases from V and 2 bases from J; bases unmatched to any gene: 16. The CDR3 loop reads CASRSRDPSGNPYEQYF. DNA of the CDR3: TGTGCCAGCAGGTCCAGGGACCCTAGCGGTAACCCCTACGAGCAGTACTTC.

The CDR3 DNA reads TGCGCCAGCAGTGACGGTAGGCTAGCGGGGGCCGGAGAGACCCAGTACTTC. Translated, it gives CASSDGRLAGAGETQYF. V and J are TRBV10-1 and TRBJ2-5, with 10 bases lining up with TRBD2. The CDR3 is 17 residues long. Germline V gene lookup returns CDR1 WNHNN and CDR2 SYGVQD (reference sequence). V gave up 3 bases and J gave up 4 bases; unmatched junction bases: 11.

For the CDR3, the DNA is TGTGCCAGCAGGTCAGCGGGCCAAGAGACCCAGTACTTC. Protein product: CASRSAGQETQYF. V and J are TRBV11-2 and TRBJ2-5, with D tentatively TRBD2 (6 bases). The CDR3 consists of 13 residues. Trimming took off 6 bases at V and 1 base at J, with 9 bases between the two ends. Germline V gene lookup returns CDR1 SGHAT and CDR2 FQNNGV.

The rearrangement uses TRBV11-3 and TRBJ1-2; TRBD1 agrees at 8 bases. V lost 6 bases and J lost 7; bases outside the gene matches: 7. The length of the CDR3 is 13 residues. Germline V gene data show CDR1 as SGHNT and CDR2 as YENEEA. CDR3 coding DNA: TGTGCCAGCAGGGGATCAGGGGGCTCTGGCTACACCTTC. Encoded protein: CASRGSGGSGYTF.